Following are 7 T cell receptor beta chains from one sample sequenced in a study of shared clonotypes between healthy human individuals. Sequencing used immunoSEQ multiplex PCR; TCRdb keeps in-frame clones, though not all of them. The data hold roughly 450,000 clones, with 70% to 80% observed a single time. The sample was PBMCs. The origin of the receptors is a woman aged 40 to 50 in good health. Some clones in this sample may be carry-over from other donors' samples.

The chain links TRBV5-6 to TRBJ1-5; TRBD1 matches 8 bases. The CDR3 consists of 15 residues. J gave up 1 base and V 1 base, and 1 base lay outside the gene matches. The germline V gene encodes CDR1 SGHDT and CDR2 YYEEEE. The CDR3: CASSLQGASNQPQHF. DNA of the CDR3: TGTGCCAGCAGCTTGCAGGGGGCGAGCAATCAGCCCCAGCATTTT.

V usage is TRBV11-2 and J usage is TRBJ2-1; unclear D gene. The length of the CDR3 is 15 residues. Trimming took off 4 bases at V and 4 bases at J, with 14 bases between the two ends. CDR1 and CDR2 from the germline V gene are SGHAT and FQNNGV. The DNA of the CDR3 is TGTGCCAGCAGCTCCCCGACTGGTATATACAATGAGCAGTTCTTC. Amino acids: CASSSPTGIYNEQFF.

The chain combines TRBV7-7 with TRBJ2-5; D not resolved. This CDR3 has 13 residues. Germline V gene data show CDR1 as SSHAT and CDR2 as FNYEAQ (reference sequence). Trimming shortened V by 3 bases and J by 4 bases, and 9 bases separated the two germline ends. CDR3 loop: CASSFLTSETQYF. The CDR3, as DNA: TGTGCCAGCAGCTTTTTGACCTCAGAGACCCAGTACTTC.

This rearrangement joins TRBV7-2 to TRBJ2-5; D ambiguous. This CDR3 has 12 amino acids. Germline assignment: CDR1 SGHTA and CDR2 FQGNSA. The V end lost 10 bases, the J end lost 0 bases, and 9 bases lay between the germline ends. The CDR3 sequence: CATARYQETQYF. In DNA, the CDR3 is TGTGCCACTGCAAGATACCAAGAGACCCAGTACTTC.

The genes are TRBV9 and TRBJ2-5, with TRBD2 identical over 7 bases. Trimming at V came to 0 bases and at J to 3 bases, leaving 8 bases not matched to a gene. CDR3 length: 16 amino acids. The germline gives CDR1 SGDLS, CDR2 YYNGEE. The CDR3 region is CASSVGGASGKETQYF. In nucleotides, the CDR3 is TGTGCCAGCAGCGTAGGTGGGGCTAGCGGAAAAGAGACCCAGTACTTC.

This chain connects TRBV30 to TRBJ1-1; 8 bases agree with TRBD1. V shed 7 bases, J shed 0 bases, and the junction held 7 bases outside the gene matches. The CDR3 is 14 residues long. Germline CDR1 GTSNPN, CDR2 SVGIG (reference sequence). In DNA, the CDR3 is TGTGCCTCACAGGGGGTAACTATGAACACTGAAGCTTTCTTT. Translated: CASQGVTMNTEAFF.

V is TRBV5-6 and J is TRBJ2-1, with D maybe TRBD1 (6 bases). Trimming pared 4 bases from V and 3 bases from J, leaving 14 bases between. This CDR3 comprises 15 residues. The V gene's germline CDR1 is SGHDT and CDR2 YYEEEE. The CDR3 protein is CASSLPGEHYNEQFF. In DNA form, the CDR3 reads TGTGCCAGCAGCCTCCCAGGGGAGCACTACAATGAGCAGTTCTTC.